A single TCR beta chain is shown here with its context. Its antigen is undetermined. TCRdb keeps only in-frame clones here, not all; method: immunoSEQ multiplex PCR. Of tens of thousands of clones in the sample, over 80% were seen once. The ends were cut back, 5 bases at V and 13 bases at J, with 24 bases in the middle. The CDR3 totals 14 residues. Germline CDR1 reads SGHVS; CDR2 reads FQNEAQ. The data were obtained in a study of lymphopenia after photon versus proton radiotherapy. Study-level findings and limits: In patients who died, overall survival fell as post-nadir TCR diversity dropped more. Photon-treated patients lost naive T cells and TCR diversity; proton-treated stayed stable.

The V and J genes are TRBV7-8 and TRBJ2-7, with D unclear. Specimen: peripheral blood, collected from a patient treated with proton-based radiotherapy. This sequence was found in a woman in her 70s with pancreatic cancer. CDR3 in amino acids: CASSTPTPFSPSYF. CDR3 DNA: TGTGCCAGCAGCACGCCCACTCCCTTCAGCCCATCCTACTTC.